This T cell receptor beta chain was sequenced during a study of T-cell reconstitution after alpha-beta-depleted transplantation in children. Notes on the study in general: It was reported that alpha-beta T cells came from several hundred expanded graft clones (about two months after transplant).

On this clonotype: Its specificity is unknown.

The V segment lost 1 base and the J segment 4 bases; nucleotides outside the gene matches: 1. The CDR3 length is 15 residues. Unique molecular identifiers tagged the TCRbeta library. Each CDR3 protein is one row after TCRdb ran MiXCR on the PCR reads. This table holds about 58,000 distinct CDR3 sequences, roughly 46% found once. The TCR originated in a male patient younger than 18 who had a stem cell transplant for acute lymphoblastic leukemia, so the T cells may come from the graft donor. Sequenced here: PBMCs, mostly from graft donor cells, sampled 360 days after TCRalphabeta/CD19-depleted stem cell transplant. V gene TRBV12-3 or TRBV12-4 combines with J gene TRBJ2-4; TRBD2 matches 10 bases. CDR3 region: CASSLGGLAKNIQYF. The CDR3 bases are TGTGCCAGCAGTTTAGGGGGACTAGCGAAAAACATTCAGTACTTC.